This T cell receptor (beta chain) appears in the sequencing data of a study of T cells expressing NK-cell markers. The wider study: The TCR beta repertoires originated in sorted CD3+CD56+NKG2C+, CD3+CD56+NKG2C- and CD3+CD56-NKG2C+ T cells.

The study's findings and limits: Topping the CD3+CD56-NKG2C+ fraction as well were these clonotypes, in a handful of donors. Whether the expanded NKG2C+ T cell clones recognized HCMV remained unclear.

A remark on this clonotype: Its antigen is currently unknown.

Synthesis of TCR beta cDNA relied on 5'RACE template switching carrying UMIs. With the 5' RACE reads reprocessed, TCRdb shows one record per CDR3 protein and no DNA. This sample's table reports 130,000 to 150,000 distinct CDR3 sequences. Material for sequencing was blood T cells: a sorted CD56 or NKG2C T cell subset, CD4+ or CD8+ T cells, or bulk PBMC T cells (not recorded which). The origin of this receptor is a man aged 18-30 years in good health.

The CDR3 loop is CAISESGRSSASTDTQYF. This chain uses TRBV10-3 with TRBJ2-3. The CDR3 is 18 residues long. Germline loops: CDR1 ENHRY, CDR2 SYGVKD.